The clone carrying this T cell receptor beta chain was detected a few times. Its target is unknown. The repertoire was sequenced with immunoSEQ multiplex PCR; TCRdb's copy has only in-frame clones and lacks some. The data contain approximately 980,000 clones, about three quarters of them singletons. The sample comes from a study of shared clonotypes between healthy human individuals. Study outcomes and limitations: The study sampled only blood, and tissue repertoires likely differ. Naive subsets usually exceeded memory subsets in estimated richness.

The material sequenced was memory CD4+ T cells sorted from blood. Subset here: CD45RA-negative fraction. The clonotype was recovered from a man aged 18 to 30 in good health.

CDR3 bases: TGTGCCAGCAGCTTACGGATTTCCTCTGGAAACACCATATATTTT. Protein product: CASSLRISSGNTIYF. The chain is built from TRBV11-2 and TRBJ1-3; D is unresolved. The CDR3 has 15 residues. Germline CDR1 reads SGHAT; CDR2 reads FQNNGV. Trimming shortened V by 2 bases and J by 0 bases, and 8 bases separated the two germline ends. The entire variable domain, with the rest obtained from reference TRBV11-2 and TRBJ1-3, is as follows: EAGVAQSPRYKIIEKRQSVAFWCNPISGHATLYWYQQILGQGPKLLIQFQNNGVVDDSQLPKDRFSAERLKGVDSTLKIQPAKLEDSAVYLCASSLRISSGNTIYFGEGSWLTVV.